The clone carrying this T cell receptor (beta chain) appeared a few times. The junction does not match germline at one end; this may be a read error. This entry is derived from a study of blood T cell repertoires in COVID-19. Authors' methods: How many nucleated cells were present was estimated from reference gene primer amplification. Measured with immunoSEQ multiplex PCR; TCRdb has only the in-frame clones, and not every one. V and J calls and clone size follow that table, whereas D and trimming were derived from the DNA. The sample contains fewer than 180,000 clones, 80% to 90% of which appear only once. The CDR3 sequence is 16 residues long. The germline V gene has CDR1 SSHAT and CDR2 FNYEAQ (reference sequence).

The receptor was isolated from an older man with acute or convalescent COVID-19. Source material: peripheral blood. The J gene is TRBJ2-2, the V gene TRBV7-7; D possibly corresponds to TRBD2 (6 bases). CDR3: CASSPRRDLRTGELFF. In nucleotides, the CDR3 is TGTGCTAGCAGCCCACGGCGGGATTTACGCACCGGGGAGCTGTTTTTT.